This record concerns one T cell receptor (beta chain) sequence. Once extracted for a subset, genomic DNA was divided evenly among several immunoSEQ plates. Sequenced by immunoSEQ multiplex PCR; TCRdb stores in-frame clones only, minus some. The sample yields 1,400,000 or so clones, about 98.5% seen once. This sample is part of a study of shared clonotypes between healthy human individuals. Source material: naive CD4+ T cells sorted from blood. The subset here: CD45RA+ positively selected. The TCR was taken from a young man in good health.

The CDR3: CAYGTVNTEAFF. CDR3 sequence (DNA): TGTGCCTACGGGACAGTGAACACTGAAGCTTTCTTT. The rearrangement joins TRBV30 to TRBJ1-1; 7 bases are a match to TRBD1. The CDR3 extends over 12 amino acids. V lost 7 bases, J lost 0 bases, and 2 bases stayed unmatched. Per germline, CDR1 GTSNPN and CDR2 SVGIG (reference sequence). Combining the CDR3 with reference TRBV30 and TRBJ1-1 gives the whole variable domain SQTIHQWPATLVQPVGSPLSLECTVEGTSNPNLYWYRQAAGRGLQLLFYSVGIGQISSEVPQNLSASRPQDRQFILSSKKLLLSDSGFYLCAYGTVNTEAFFGQGTRLTVV.